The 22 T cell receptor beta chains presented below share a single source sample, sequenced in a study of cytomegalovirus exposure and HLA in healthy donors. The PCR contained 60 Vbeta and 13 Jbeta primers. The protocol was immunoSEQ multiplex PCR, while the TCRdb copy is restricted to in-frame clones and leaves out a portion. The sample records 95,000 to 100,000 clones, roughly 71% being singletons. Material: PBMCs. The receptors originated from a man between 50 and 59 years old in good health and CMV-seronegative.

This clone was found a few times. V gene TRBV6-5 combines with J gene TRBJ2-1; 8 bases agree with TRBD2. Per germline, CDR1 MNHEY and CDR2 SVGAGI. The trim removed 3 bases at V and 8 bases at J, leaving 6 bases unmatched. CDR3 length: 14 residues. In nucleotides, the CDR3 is TGTGCCAGCAGTTATTCGGGAGGGACGGATGAGCAGTTCTTC. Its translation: CASSYSGGTDEQFF.

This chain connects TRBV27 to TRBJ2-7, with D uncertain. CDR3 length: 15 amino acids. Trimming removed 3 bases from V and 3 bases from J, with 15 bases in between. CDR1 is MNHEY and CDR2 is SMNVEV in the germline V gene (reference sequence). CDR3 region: CASSFDLRGVYEQYF. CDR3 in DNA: TGTGCCAGCAGTTTTGATCTCCGCGGAGTCTACGAGCAGTACTTC.

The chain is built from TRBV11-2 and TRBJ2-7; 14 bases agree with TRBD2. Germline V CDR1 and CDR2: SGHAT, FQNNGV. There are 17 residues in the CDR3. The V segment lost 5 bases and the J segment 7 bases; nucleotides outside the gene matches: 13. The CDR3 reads CASSPGGTSGSVREQYF. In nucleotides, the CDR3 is TGTGCCAGCAGCCCCGGAGGGACTAGCGGGAGCGTGCGGGAGCAGTACTTC.

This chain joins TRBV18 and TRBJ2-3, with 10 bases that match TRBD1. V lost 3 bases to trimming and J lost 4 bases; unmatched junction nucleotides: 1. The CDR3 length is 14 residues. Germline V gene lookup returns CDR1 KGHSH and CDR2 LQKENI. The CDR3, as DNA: TGTGCCAGCTCACCGGGACAGGGGTCAGATACGCAGTATTTT. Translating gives CASSPGQGSDTQYF. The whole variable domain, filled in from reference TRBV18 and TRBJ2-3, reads NAGVMQNPRHLVRRRGQEARLRCSPMKGHSHVYWYRQLPEEGLKFMVYLQKENIIDESGMPKERFSAEFPKEGPSILRIQQVVRGDSAAYFCASSPGQGSDTQYFGPGTRLTVL.

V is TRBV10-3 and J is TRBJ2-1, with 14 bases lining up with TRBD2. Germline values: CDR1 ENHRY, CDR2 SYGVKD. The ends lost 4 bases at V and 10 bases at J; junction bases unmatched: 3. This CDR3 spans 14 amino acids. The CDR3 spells CAISGGLAGVEQFF. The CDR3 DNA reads TGTGCCATCAGTGGGGGACTAGCGGGGGTGGAGCAGTTCTTC.

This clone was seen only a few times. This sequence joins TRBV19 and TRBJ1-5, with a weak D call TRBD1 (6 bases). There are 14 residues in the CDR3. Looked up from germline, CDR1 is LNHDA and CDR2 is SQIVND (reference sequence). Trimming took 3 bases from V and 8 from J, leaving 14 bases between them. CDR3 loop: CASSIPGVSKPQHF. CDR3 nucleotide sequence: TGTGCCAGTAGTATTCCAGGGGTGTCGAAGCCCCAGCATTTT.

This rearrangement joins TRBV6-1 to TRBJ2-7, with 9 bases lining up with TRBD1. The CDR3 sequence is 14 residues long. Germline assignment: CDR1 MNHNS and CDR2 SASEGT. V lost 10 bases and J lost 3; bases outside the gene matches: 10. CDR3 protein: CATLTGTGFYEQYF. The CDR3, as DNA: TGTGCCACCTTAACCGGGACAGGGTTCTACGAGCAGTACTTC.

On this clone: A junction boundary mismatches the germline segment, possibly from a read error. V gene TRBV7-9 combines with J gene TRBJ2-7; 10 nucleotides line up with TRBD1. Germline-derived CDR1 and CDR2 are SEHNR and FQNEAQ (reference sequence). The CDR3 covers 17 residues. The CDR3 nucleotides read TGTTCCAGCAGCCTTTACCCCGGGACAGGGGTGAGGTACGAGCAGTACTTC. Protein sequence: CSSSLYPGTGVRYEQYF.

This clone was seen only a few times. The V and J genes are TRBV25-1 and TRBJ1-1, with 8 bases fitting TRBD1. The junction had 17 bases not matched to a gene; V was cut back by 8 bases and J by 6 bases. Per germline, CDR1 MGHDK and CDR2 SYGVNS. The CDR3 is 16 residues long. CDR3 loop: CASLPTPGQGKAEAFF. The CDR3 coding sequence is TGTGCCAGCTTACCAACCCCCGGACAGGGAAAGGCTGAAGCTTTCTTT.

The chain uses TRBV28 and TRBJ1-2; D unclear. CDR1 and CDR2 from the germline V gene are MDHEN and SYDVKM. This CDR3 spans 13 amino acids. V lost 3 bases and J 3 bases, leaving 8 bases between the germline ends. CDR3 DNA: TGTGCCAGCAGTTTCGGTAGTTACTATGGCTACACCTTC. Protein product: CASSFGSYYGYTF.

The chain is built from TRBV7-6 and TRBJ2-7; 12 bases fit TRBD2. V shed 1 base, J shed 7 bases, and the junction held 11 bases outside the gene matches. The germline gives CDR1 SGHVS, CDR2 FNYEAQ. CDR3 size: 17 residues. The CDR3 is CASSLEASGGAGREQYF. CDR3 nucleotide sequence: TGTGCCAGCAGCTTAGAGGCTAGCGGGGGGGCCGGTCGTGAGCAGTACTTC.

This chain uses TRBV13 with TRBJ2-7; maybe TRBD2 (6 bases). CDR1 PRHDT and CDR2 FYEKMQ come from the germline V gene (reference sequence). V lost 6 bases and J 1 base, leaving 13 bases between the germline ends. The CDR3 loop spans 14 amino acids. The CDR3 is CASSYQGGSYEQYF. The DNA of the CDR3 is TGTGCCAGCAGTTACCAGGGAGGATCCTACGAGCAGTACTTC.

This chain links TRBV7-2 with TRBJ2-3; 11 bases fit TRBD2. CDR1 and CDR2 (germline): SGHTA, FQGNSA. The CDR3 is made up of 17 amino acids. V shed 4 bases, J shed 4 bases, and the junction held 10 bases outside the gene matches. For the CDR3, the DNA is TGTGCCAGCAGCTCGGGACTAGCGGCCCGAGGCGCAGATACGCAGTATTTT. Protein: CASSSGLAARGADTQYF.

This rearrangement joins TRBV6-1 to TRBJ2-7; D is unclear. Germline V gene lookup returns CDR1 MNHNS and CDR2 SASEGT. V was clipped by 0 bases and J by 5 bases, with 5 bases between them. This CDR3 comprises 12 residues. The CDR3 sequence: CASSEAFDEQYF. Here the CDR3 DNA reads TGTGCCAGCAGTGAAGCCTTCGACGAGCAGTACTTC.

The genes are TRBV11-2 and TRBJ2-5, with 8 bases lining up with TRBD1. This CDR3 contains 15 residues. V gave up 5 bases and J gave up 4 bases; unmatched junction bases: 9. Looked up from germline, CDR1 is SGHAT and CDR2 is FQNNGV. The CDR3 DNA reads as TGTGCCAGCAGCCCTGGACAGGGATCGAGAGAGACCCAGTACTTC. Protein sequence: CASSPGQGSRETQYF.

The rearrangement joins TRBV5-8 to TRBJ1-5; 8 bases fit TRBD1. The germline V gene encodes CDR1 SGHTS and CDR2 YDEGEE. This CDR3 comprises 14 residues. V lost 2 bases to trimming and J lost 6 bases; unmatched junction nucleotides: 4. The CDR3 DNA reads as TGTGCCAGCAGCTTTGGACAGGGCGCTCAGCCCCAGCATTTT. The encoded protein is CASSFGQGAQPQHF.

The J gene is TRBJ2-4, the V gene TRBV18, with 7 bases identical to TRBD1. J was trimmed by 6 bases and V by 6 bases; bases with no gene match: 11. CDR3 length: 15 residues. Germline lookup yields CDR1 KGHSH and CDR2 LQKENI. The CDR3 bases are TGTGCCAGCTCTCCTGCTGAGGGGGCAAGAAACATTCAGTACTTC. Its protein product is CASSPAEGARNIQYF.

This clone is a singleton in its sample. CDR3 bases: TGTGCCAGCAGCTTAGCCAGGGGCTATGGCTACACCTTC. Its protein product is CASSLARGYGYTF. The V call is TRBV7-3, the J call TRBJ1-2; possibly TRBD1 for D (6 bases). Trimming took off 2 bases at V and 4 bases at J, with 8 bases between the two ends. Germline V gene data show CDR1 as SGHTA and CDR2 as FQGTGA. The CDR3 has 13 residues.

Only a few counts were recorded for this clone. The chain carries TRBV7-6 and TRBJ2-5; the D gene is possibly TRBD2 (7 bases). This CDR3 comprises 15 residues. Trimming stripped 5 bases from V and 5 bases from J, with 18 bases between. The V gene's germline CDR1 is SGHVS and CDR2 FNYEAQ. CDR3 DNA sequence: TGTGCCAGCAGCCCGGAGGGGGGGCGGGACGAGACCCAGTACTTC. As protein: CASSPEGGRDETQYF.

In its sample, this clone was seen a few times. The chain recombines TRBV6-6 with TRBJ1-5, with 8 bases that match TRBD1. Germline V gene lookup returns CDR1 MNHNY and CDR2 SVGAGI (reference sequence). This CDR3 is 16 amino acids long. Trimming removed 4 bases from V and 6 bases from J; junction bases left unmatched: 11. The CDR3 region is CASSSTDRGRGQPQHF. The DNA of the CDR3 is TGTGCCAGCAGTTCCACCGACAGGGGACGCGGTCAGCCCCAGCATTTT.

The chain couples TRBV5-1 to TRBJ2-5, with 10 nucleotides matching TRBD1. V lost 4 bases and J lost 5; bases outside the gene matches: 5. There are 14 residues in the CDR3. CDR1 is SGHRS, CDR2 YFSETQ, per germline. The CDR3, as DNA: TGCGCCAGCAGCGGGACAGGGGCTGGGGAGACCCAGTACTTC. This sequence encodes CASSGTGAGETQYF.

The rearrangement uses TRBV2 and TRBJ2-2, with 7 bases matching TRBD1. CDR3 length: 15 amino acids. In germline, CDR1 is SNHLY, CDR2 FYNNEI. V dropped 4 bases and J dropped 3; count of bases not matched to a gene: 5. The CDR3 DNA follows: TGTGCCAGCAGTGTAAAGGGGGCCTACACCGGGGAGCTGTTTTTT. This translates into CASSVKGAYTGELFF.